There are many counts of the clone carrying this T cell receptor (beta chain). Its antigen is as yet unknown. The sample comes from a study of shared clonotypes between healthy human individuals. General study findings and limits: A handful of donors showed sharing of approximately 5% of naive CD4 clonotypes. Expectations were that clonotype sharing among donors would be affected by sequencing depth. Clonotypes which were not shared had lower generation probabilities than clonotypes that all four donors shared.

Trimming shortened V by 1 base and J by 0 bases, and 8 bases separated the two germline ends. The germline V gene encodes CDR1 SGHRS and CDR2 YFSETQ. This CDR3 region has 15 residues. In replicate PCRs of sorted subsets, approximately 210 ng DNA, approximately 30,000 T cell genomes, was used. The repertoire was sequenced with immunoSEQ multiplex PCR; TCRdb's copy has only in-frame clones and lacks some. This sample has hundreds of thousands of clones, with roughly 73% found just once. The clonotype was recovered from a woman aged 30 to 39 in good health. Sequencing was performed on memory CD4+ T cells sorted from blood. Subset defined: CD45RA-negative fraction. The chain uses TRBV5-1 and TRBJ1-3, with D hard to call. The CDR3 region has the DNA TGCGCCAGCAGCTTGCCACAGAGCTCTGGAAACACCATATATTTT. Amino acids: CASSLPQSSGNTIYF.